The T cell receptor (beta chain) under discussion was sequenced for a study of T-cell reconstitution after alpha-beta-depleted transplantation in children. Unique molecular identifiers were used to barcode this TCRbeta library. TCRdb processed the PCR reads anew with MiXCR; each CDR3 protein has one entry. The sample has about 980,000 distinct CDR3 sequences, 25% to 30% seen once; the top ten hold roughly 30%. Concerning this clonotype itself: As yet, its antigen is unknown.

Study-wide points: The main origin of T-cell counts and diversity one year after transplant was newly produced T cells. Several hundred expanded graft clones reportedly supplied alpha-beta T cells about two months after transplant.

This CDR3 is built from 17 residues. The V gene lost 3 bases and the J gene lost 5 bases, with 22 bases spanning the gap. Germline V gives CDR1 KGHSH, CDR2 LQKENI. This sequence originates from a boy in the first two years of life who had a stem cell transplant for SCID, so the T cells may come from the graft donor. The chain couples TRBV18 to TRBJ2-5; the D is unclear. Specimen: PBMCs, mostly from graft donor cells, collected 360 days after TCRalphabeta/CD19-depleted stem cell transplant. CDR3 coding DNA: TGTGCCAGCTCACCGCTAACGGTCCCAAAAAGAAGGGAGACCCAGTACTTC. It yields the protein CASSPLTVPKRRETQYF. Variable domain in full (rest from reference TRBV18 and TRBJ2-5): NAGVMQNPRHLVRRRGQEARLRCSPMKGHSHVYWYRQLPEEGLKFMVYLQKENIIDESGMPKERFSAEFPKEGPSILRIQQVVRGDSAAYFCASSPLTVPKRRETQYFGPGTRLLVL.